The 5 T cell receptor beta chains below come from one sample, sequenced in a study of tumor-infiltrating lymphocytes in localized non-small cell lung cancer. Sequencing was performed with immunoSEQ multiplex PCR; in TCRdb, only in-frame clones are kept and a portion is missing. The table includes 11,000 or so clones, 86% detected once. Input material: uninvolved lung tissue not adjacent to the tumor. The source is a human donor with non-small cell lung cancer.

The DNA for the CDR3 is TGTGCCAGCAGCCAATTCGGGACAGGGAGCTATGGCTACACCTTC. Amino acids: CASSQFGTGSYGYTF. The V gene is TRBV6-5, the J gene TRBJ1-2; 9 bases fit TRBD1. CDR1 and CDR2 from the germline V gene are MNHEY and SVGAGI. V shed 6 bases, J shed 4 bases, and the junction held 9 bases outside the gene matches. This CDR3 comprises 15 residues.

The V gene is TRBV5-1, the J gene TRBJ2-3, with D perhaps TRBD1 (6 bases). The CDR3 has 19 residues. The germline V gene has CDR1 SGHRS and CDR2 YFSETQ. V lost 1 base and J 0 bases, leaving 21 bases between the germline ends. In DNA form, the CDR3 reads TGCGCCAGCAGCTTGTCCCAAATCGGGACACCGGGAAGCACAGATACGCAGTATTTT. It yields the protein CASSLSQIGTPGSTDTQYF.

The chain carries TRBV19 and TRBJ1-6; no definite D call. The germline V gene encodes CDR1 LNHDA and CDR2 SQIVND (reference sequence). CDR3 length equals 15 residues. V was clipped by 5 bases and J by 2 bases, with 10 bases between them. The CDR3 region has the DNA TGTGCCAGTAGTTATGGCGCAGCCTATAATTCACCCCTCCACTTT. Translated, it gives CASSYGAAYNSPLHF.

CDR3 bases: TGCGCCAGCAGCGTGCTTAGCGGGGGCGGGGAGACCCAGTACTTC. Protein product: CASSVLSGGGETQYF. The gene calls are TRBV5-1 and TRBJ2-5; 9 positions match TRBD2. After removal of 4 bases from V and 5 bases from J, the junction contained 9 bases not matched to a gene. Germline loops: CDR1 SGHRS, CDR2 YFSETQ. CDR3 size: 15 residues. The full variable domain, completed using reference TRBV5-1 and TRBJ2-5, is KAGVTQTPRYLIKTRGQQVTLSCSPISGHRSVSWYQQTPGQGLQFLFEYFSETQRNKGNFPGRFSGRQFSNSRSEMNVSTLELGDSALYLCASSVLSGGGETQYFGPGTRLLVL.

The chain combines TRBV11-3 with TRBJ2-1, with 7 bases identical to TRBD2. This CDR3 region has 14 residues. Trimming cost V 5 bases and J 7 bases; bases outside gene matches: 8. Germline CDR1 and CDR2: SGHNT and YENEEA. In DNA, the CDR3 is TGTGCCAGCAGCCCGGGGACTATAATTAATGAGCAGTTCTTC. Encoded protein: CASSPGTIINEQFF.